The 21 T cell receptor beta chains presented below share a single source sample, sequenced in a study of blood T cell repertoires in COVID-19. Generated by immunoSEQ multiplex PCR, the TCRdb table keeps only in-frame clones and is missing some. The data hold 13,000 to 15,000 clones, with 85% to 95% observed a single time. Sequencing input: peripheral blood. The receptors stem from a human donor with active COVID-19. The donor label of this sample is uncertain.

This clone occurred a few times. This sequence joins TRBV11-2 and TRBJ2-2; 7 bases fit TRBD1. The J segment lost 6 bases and the V segment lost 3 bases, leaving 7 bases of the junction unmatched. CDR1 is SGHAT, CDR2 FQNNGV, per germline. The CDR3 is 15 residues long. The CDR3 protein is CASSFGTAAAGELFF. The CDR3 DNA reads TGTGCCAGCAGCTTTGGGACAGCGGCCGCCGGGGAGCTGTTTTTT.

This clone was recorded once. The DNA for the CDR3 is TGCAGCGTAGGAAAGGGGGGACTAGCGGGTCACCGTTACGAGCAGTACTTC. Its protein is CSVGKGGLAGHRYEQYF. The chain joins TRBV29-1 to TRBJ2-7, with 12 bases that match TRBD2. Unmatched junction bases numbered 16, after V lost 6 bases and J lost 4 bases. The CDR3 length is 17 residues. The germline CDR1 and CDR2 sequences are SQVTM and ANQGSEA.

V and J are TRBV11-3 and TRBJ2-3; TRBD2 is a possible D gene (6 bases). The V end was cut by 6 bases, the J end by 4 bases, with 11 bases between. Germline CDR1 and CDR2: SGHNT and YENEEA. This CDR3 is 13 amino acids long. The CDR3 loop is CASSGTGPDTQYF. The CDR3 DNA is TGTGCCAGCAGTGGGACTGGACCAGATACGCAGTATTTT.

The chain joins TRBV6-6 to TRBJ2-2; 7 bases fit TRBD1. CDR1 and CDR2 (germline): MNHNY, SVGAGI (reference sequence). The CDR3 totals 14 residues. The J segment lost 1 base and the V segment lost 11 bases, leaving 7 bases of the junction unmatched. As DNA, the CDR3 is TGTGCCTCCACCGACAGGGTGAACACCGGGGAGCTGTTTTTT. Its protein product is CASTDRVNTGELFF.

The J gene is TRBJ2-5, the V gene TRBV6-5; the match to TRBD2 covers 8 bases. J lost 4 bases, V lost 0 bases, and 4 bases had no gene match. Per germline, CDR1 MNHEY and CDR2 SVGAGI. The CDR3 consists of 15 residues. The CDR3 loop reads CASSYSGLAGETQYF. CDR3 bases: TGTGCCAGCAGTTACTCGGGTCTAGCGGGAGAGACCCAGTACTTC.

The rearrangement joins TRBV7-9 to TRBJ2-1; 8 bases fit TRBD1. The CDR3 sequence is 15 residues long. The germline gives CDR1 SEHNR, CDR2 FQNEAQ (reference sequence). After removal of 11 bases from V and 3 bases from J, the junction contained 12 bases not matched to a gene. The CDR3 nucleotides are TGTGCCGGATTATCTCCGGGACAGGTCTACAATGAGCAGTTCTTC. Its translation: CAGLSPGQVYNEQFF.

The chain combines TRBV5-4 with TRBJ2-1, with TRBD1 as a possible D gene (5 bases). CDR3 length: 14 amino acids. The V gene's germline CDR1 is SGHNT and CDR2 YYREEE (reference sequence). The V end lost 6 bases, the J end lost 1 base, and 11 bases lay between the germline ends. As DNA, the CDR3 is TGTGCCAGCAAAGGGGCAGAGTCCTACAATGAGCAGTTCTTC. Translating gives CASKGAESYNEQFF.

This clone was seen only a few times. The chain employs TRBV10-3 and TRBJ1-5, with D unresolved. This CDR3 is 16 amino acids long. Germline-derived CDR1 and CDR2 are ENHRY and SYGVKD. V lost 0 bases to trimming and J lost 2 bases, with 11 bases between them. The chain's CDR3 is CAISESEMEGNQPQHF. DNA for the CDR3: TGTGCCATCAGTGAGTCGGAGATGGAAGGCAATCAGCCCCAGCATTTT.

The chain employs TRBV29-1 and TRBJ2-1, with 7 bases that match TRBD2. The CDR3 sequence is 14 residues long. Germline assignment: CDR1 SQVTM and CDR2 ANQGSEA. After removal of 3 bases from V and 9 bases from J, the junction contained 11 bases not matched to a gene. The CDR3 nucleotides read TGCAGCGTTGATTGGCTGAGCGGGATGGTTGAGCAGTTCTTC. It is translated as CSVDWLSGMVEQFF.

The chain recombines TRBV7-6 with TRBJ2-7, with 8 bases that match TRBD1. The V and J ends lost 4 bases and 7 bases, in that order; junction bases with no gene match: 9. The CDR3 has 14 amino acids. Germline V gives CDR1 SGHVS, CDR2 FNYEAQ. As DNA, the CDR3 is TGTGCCAGCAGCTCCGACCGCAGACAGGGGGAGCAGTACTTC. As protein: CASSSDRRQGEQYF. The variable domain in full, completed from reference TRBV7-6 and TRBJ2-7, reads GAGVSQSPRYKVTKRGQDVALRCDPISGHVSLYWYRQALGQGPEFLTYFNYEAQQDKSGLPNDRFSAERPEGSISTLTIQRTEQRDSAMYRCASSSDRRQGEQYFGPGTRLTVT.

The V and J genes are TRBV5-1 and TRBJ2-1, with 8 bases that match TRBD1. The trim removed 0 bases at V and 9 bases at J, leaving 5 bases unmatched. There are 14 residues in the CDR3. Germline V lookup: CDR1 SGHRS, CDR2 YFSETQ. The CDR3 DNA reads TGCGCCAGCAGCTTGGAACAGGGGGTTACTGAGCAGTTCTTC. It codes for CASSLEQGVTEQFF.

The V and J genes are TRBV30 and TRBJ2-2, with 8 bases identical to TRBD1. The V gene's germline CDR1 is GTSNPN and CDR2 SVGIG (reference sequence). Trimming at V came to 3 bases and at J to 6 bases, leaving 12 bases not matched to a gene. CDR3 length: 16 residues. Here the CDR3 DNA reads TGTGCCTGGAGGGAAGACAGGGGAGGCTTTTCCGGGGAGCTGTTTTTT. Translating it yields CAWREDRGGFSGELFF.

The J gene is TRBJ2-1, the V gene TRBV9, with a possible D match to TRBD1 (5 bases). CDR1 and CDR2 (germline): SGDLS, YYNGEE. With 1 base removed from V and 4 bases from J, the gap between germline ends came to 9 bases. This CDR3 has 14 amino acids. Here the CDR3 reads CASSVTDRYNEQFF. DNA for the CDR3: TGTGCCAGCAGCGTAACCGACAGATACAATGAGCAGTTCTTC. Looking up the rest from reference TRBV9 and TRBJ2-1 gives the full variable domain: DSGVTQTPKHLITATGQRVTLRCSPRSGDLSVYWYQQSLDQGLQFLIQYYNGEERAKGNILERFSAQQFPDLHSELNLSSLELGDSALYFCASSVTDRYNEQFFGPGTRLTVL.

CDR3 DNA sequence: TGCGCCAGCAGTCATTCGGACAGCGTCTTGGTCAATCAGCCCCAGCATTTT. Its protein is CASSHSDSVLVNQPQHF. The chain uses TRBV23-1 and TRBJ1-5, with D maybe TRBD1 (6 bases). TRBV23-1 is classed as an ORF, of uncertain function. The V and J ends lost 3 bases and 3 bases respectively, with 18 bases between them. The CDR3 totals 17 residues.

The V call is TRBV6-5, the J call TRBJ1-5, with TRBD1 as a possible D gene (5 bases). The germline V gene encodes CDR1 MNHEY and CDR2 SVGAGI. This CDR3 comprises 15 residues. V lost 6 bases, J lost 2 bases, and 14 bases lay in between. CDR3 in amino acids: CASSPMGGGNQPQHF. CDR3 nucleotide sequence: TGTGCCAGCAGCCCCATGGGGGGGGGCAATCAGCCCCAGCATTTT.

This chain links TRBV3-1 (or the pseudogene TRBV3-2) with TRBJ2-1; D gene unclear. V gave up 0 bases and J gave up 14 bases, with 14 bases separating them. This CDR3 has 13 amino acids. Germline V gene lookup returns CDR1 LGHDT and CDR2 YNNKEL (reference sequence). CDR3 nucleotide sequence: TGTGCCAGCAGCCAAGAAAGAGGCCTCACCGAGTTCTTC. This encodes CASSQERGLTEFF.

The CDR3 DNA is TGTGCCAGCAGCCCTTTAGCGCTCTATAATTCACCCCTCCACTTT. The encoded protein is CASSPLALYNSPLHF. The chain links TRBV7-2 to TRBJ1-6; D is unclear. Germline V gene data show CDR1 as SGHTA and CDR2 as FQGNSA. The ends were cut back, 5 bases at V and 3 bases at J, with 11 bases in the middle. The CDR3 has 15 amino acids.

The V and J genes are TRBV28 and TRBJ2-1, with 7 bases matching TRBD2. Losses at the gene ends were 2 bases for V and 3 bases for J; bases not matched to a gene: 7. Germline CDR1 and CDR2: MDHEN and SYDVKM. This CDR3 region has 16 residues. CDR3 coding DNA: TGTGCCAGCAGTTTAACCACAGGACTAGACTACAATGAGCAGTTCTTC. It is translated as CASSLTTGLDYNEQFF.

This chain uses TRBV29-1 with TRBJ2-7; 7 bases are shared with TRBD2. Germline V lookup: CDR1 SQVTM, CDR2 ANQGSEA. V dropped 0 bases and J dropped 6; count of bases not matched to a gene: 2. The CDR3 sequence is 12 residues long. CDR3 loop: CSVEDGGGEQYF. The CDR3 bases are TGCAGCGTTGAAGATGGGGGGGGCGAGCAGTACTTC.

This clone was detected only once. This chain links TRBV6-5 with TRBJ1-2; D unresolved. V gave up 10 bases and J gave up 7 bases, with 10 bases separating them. CDR3 length equals 10 residues. Germline V gives CDR1 MNHEY, CDR2 SVGAGI. CDR3 sequence reads: CATVDSGYTF. The CDR3 DNA reads as TGTGCCACCGTAGATTCTGGCTACACCTTC.

V is TRBV9 and J is TRBJ1-4; D is unresolved. CDR1 SGDLS and CDR2 YYNGEE come from the germline V gene. The CDR3 sequence is 15 residues long. V was trimmed by 2 bases and J by 2 bases, leaving 10 bases between them. CDR3 sequence (DNA): TGTGCCAGCAGCGTCGCGGGAGGGACTAATGAAAAACTGTTTTTT. Its translation: CASSVAGGTNEKLFF.